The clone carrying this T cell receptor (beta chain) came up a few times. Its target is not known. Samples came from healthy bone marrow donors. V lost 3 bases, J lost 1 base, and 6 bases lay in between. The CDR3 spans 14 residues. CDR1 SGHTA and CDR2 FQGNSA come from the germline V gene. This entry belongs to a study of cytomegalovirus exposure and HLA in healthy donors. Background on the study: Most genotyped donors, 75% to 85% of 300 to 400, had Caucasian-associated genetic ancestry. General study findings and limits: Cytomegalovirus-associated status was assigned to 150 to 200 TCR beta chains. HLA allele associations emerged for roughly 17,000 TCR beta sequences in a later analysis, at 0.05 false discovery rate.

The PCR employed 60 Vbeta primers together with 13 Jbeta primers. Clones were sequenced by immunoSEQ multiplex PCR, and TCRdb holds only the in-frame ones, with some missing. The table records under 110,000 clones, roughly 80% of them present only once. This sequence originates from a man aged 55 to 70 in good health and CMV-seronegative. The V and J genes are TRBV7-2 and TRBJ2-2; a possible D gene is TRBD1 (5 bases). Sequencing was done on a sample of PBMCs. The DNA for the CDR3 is TGTGCCAGCAGCTTTGGACAGAACACCGGGGAGCTGTTTTTT. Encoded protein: CASSFGQNTGELFF.